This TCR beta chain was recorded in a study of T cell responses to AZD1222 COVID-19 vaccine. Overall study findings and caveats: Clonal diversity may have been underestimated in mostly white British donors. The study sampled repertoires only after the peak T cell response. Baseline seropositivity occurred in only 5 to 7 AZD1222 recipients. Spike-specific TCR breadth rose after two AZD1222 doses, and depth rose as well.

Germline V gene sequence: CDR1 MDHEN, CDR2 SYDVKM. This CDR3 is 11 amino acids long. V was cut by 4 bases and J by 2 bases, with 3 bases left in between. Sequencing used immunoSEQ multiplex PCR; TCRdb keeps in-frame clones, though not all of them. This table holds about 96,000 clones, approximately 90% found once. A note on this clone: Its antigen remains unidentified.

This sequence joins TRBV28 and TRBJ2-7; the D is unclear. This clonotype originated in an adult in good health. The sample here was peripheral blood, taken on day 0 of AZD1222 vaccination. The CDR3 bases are TGTGCCAGCAGTTCAACCTACGAGCAGTACTTC. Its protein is CASSSTYEQYF.